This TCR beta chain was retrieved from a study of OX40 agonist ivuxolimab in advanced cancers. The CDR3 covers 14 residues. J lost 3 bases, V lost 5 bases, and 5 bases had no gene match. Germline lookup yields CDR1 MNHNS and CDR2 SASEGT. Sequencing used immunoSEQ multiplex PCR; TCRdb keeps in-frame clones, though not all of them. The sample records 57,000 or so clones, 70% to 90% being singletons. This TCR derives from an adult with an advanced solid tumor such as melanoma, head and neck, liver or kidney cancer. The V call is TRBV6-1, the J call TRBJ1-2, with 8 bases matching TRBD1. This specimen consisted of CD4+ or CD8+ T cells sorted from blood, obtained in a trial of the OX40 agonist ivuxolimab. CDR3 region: CASSQGTGYYGYTF. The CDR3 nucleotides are TGTGCCAGCAGTCAGGGGACAGGCTACTATGGCTACACCTTC.